This TCR beta chain was identified in a study of identical twins (dated by TCRdb to about 2016). About the full investigation: The study deep-sequenced TCR alpha and beta repertoires from monozygotic twins, unrelated adults of various ages and cord blood to test whether fetal clonotypes persist. To rule out contamination, the twin experiments were replicated at different times with different library preparation protocols.

Only healthy Caucasian donors were included. Three unrelated non-twin adults were additionally sequenced: a male aged 18 to 30, a male aged 50 to 59 and a female aged 50 to 59. Miltenyi CD45RO+ enrichment and human naive T-cell isolation kits were used to isolate memory (CD45RO+) and naive T cells from PBMC. Points the paper makes about the study in general: In beta out-of-frame sequences, excess twin sharing was weaker, because having fewer shared sequences lowered the signal-to-noise ratio. Zero-insertion analyses could be partly confounded by invariant T cells such as MAIT and iNKT, although diverse VJ usage argued against such confounding for most clonotypes. Compared with coincidental sharing between unrelated individuals, an excess of low generation-probability sequences was observed among out-of-frame TCR alpha sequences shared between twins. In monozygotic twins, recombination models systematically underestimated out-of-frame TCR alpha sharing, but the models matched the sharing seen between unrelated individuals. Abundant cord blood beta clonotypes had fewer insertions, young adult naive repertoires showed a similar but weaker trend, and memory repertoires showed no such trend. Conclusions relied on cross-sectional statistical analysis, since the same donors could not be followed over many years.

Libraries were built with 5' RACE. The sequencing machine was an Illumina HiSeq 2000. Template switching introduced a universal primer binding site; the final cDNA contained a unique molecular identifier, enabling accurate counting of TCR cDNA molecules. First-strand cDNA for TCR alpha and beta chains was synthesized from specific primers in the conserved constant-segment region. To control for contamination, every cDNA library was double barcoded, receiving both a SMART-Mk sample barcode and Illumina barcodes. TruSeq adapter sequences and Illumina sample barcodes were added in two successive PCR steps. Sequencing of the TCR alpha and beta cDNA libraries was done on the Illumina HiSeq platform using custom primers. In the paper's pipeline: Raw reads were processed with MiGEC to extract unique molecular identifiers, and MiXCR was used to determine CDR3 positions. Recombination models were inferred per individual with the repgenHMM and IGoR tools using an EM algorithm. The analysis of shared clonotypes was done with the tcR package in R, with sharing normalized by the product of cloneset sizes. To study raw recombination without the effects of thymic and clonal selection, out-of-frame nonproductive sequences were analyzed. The public reads were reanalyzed by TCRdb: fastp trimming at Q25, MiXCR alignment, in-frame beta chains only. One record per CDR3 amino acid sequence lists the most common genes and DNA. TCRdb, not the authors, supplied the V and J calls. Here the sample has 410,000 or so distinct CDR3 sequences; about 18% occur a single time. Less than 15% of the sample goes to the ten largest clones.

The CDR1 and CDR2 encoded by the germline V gene are ENHRY and SYGVKD. From the cysteine up to the phenylalanine, the CDR3 has a length of 14 residues. The kept DNA is CDR3 alone, 42 bases in frame from the first base. V and J lose 3 bases and 4 bases, and a span of 12 bases separates them. In this sample, this clonotype turned up a few times. Its antigen remains unidentified. No clone much larger than this one lies a single base away; base qualities are absent. Sequenced sample: naive T cells sorted from blood. The cell subset or site label here, explained by the study, means: cells isolated with a human naive T-cell isolation kit. The origin of this receptor is a middle-aged man in good health. The V and J genes are TRBV10-3 and TRBJ2-5; no confident D gene assignment can be made. The DNA sequence reads TGTGCCATCAGTGATGATCGGGCTCGAGAGACCCAGTACTTC. This sequence encodes CAISDDRARETQYF.